This is a list of T cell receptor beta chains from one sample in a study of blood T cell repertoires in COVID-19. The repertoire was sequenced with immunoSEQ multiplex PCR; TCRdb's copy has only in-frame clones and lacks some. The table lists around 200,000 clones, around 85% of them singletons. Sequencing used peripheral blood. Receptor source: a person aged 65 to 85 with COVID-19, enrolled during active disease. Each CDR3 is given with its conserved first and last residue. Fields, in order: V gene, J gene, clone size, D gene, CDR3 DNA, CDR3 protein. The D gene is left open where the match is weak. Clone size is not always given. Where it is, it says once, few, many or a class for expanded clones.

V gene: TRBV11-3
J gene: TRBJ2-7
clone size: .
D gene: TRBD1
CDR3 DNA: TGTGCCAGCGGGACAGATGATTTACAGTACTTC
CDR3 protein: CASGTDDLQYF

V gene: TRBV3-1/TRBV3-2
J gene: TRBJ2-1
clone size: .
D gene: TRBD2
CDR3 DNA: TGTGCCAGCAGCCAAGGCGGGGGGGATCTTGGGGAGCAGTTCTTC
CDR3 protein: CASSQGGGDLGEQFF

V gene: TRBV28
J gene: TRBJ1-1
clone size: .
D gene: .
CDR3 DNA: TGTGCCAGCAGTCCTACGACTTTGAAAGCTTTCTTT
CDR3 protein: CASSPTTLKAFF

V gene: TRBV24-1
J gene: TRBJ2-2
clone size: .
D gene: TRBD1
CDR3 DNA: TGTGCCACCAGTGATTTGCAGGGACAGGGAAACACCGGGGAGCTGTTTTTT
CDR3 protein: CATSDLQGQGNTGELFF

V gene: TRBV5-4
J gene: TRBJ2-2
clone size: .
D gene: TRBD2
CDR3 DNA: TGTGCCAGCAGCCCCCCACTAGCGGGAGGTTCCGGGGAGCTGTTTTTT
CDR3 protein: CASSPPLAGGSGELFF

V gene: TRBV7-2
J gene: TRBJ1-5
clone size: many
D gene: .
CDR3 DNA: TGTGCCAGCAGCTTAGCGGCAGGGGCCTACAATCAGCCCCAGCATTTT
CDR3 protein: CASSLAAGAYNQPQHF

V gene: TRBV1
J gene: TRBJ1-2
clone size: .
D gene: .
CDR3 DNA: TGCACCAGCACCCCCCTTGTGACAGGGGACCTCTATGGCTACACCTTC
CDR3 protein: CTSTPLVTGDLYGYTF

V gene: TRBV28
J gene: TRBJ2-1
clone size: .
D gene: TRBD2
CDR3 DNA: TGTGCCAGCAGTTCTCCGGGACTAGTAAGGGAGCAGTTCTTC
CDR3 protein: CASSSPGLVREQFF

V gene: TRBV7-2
J gene: TRBJ2-1
clone size: .
D gene: TRBD2
CDR3 DNA: TGTGCCAGCAGCTTAGCATCTAGCGGGACTCACAATGAGCAGTTCTTC
CDR3 protein: CASSLASSGTHNEQFF

V gene: TRBV6-2/TRBV6-3
J gene: TRBJ2-3
clone size: .
D gene: .
CDR3 DNA: TGTGCCAGCAGTTACTCCTCCCCCCCAGATACGCAGTATTTT
CDR3 protein: CASSYSSPPDTQYF

V gene: TRBV10-1
J gene: TRBJ2-3
clone size: .
D gene: TRBD2
CDR3 DNA: TGCGCCAGTCGTAAACCGGGACTAGCGGGGGATACGCAGTATTTT
CDR3 protein: CASRKPGLAGDTQYF

V gene: TRBV10-3
J gene: TRBJ1-1
clone size: once
D gene: TRBD1
CDR3 DNA: TGTGCCATCAGCCCCGACAGGGGCCCTGAAGCTTTCTTT
CDR3 protein: CAISPDRGPEAFF

V gene: TRBV1
J gene: TRBJ1-1
clone size: .
D gene: .
CDR3 DNA: TGCACCAGCAGCCACGAACCGACAGGGGGGGGGAACACTGAAGCTTTCTTT
CDR3 protein: CTSSHEPTGGGNTEAFF

V gene: TRBV13
J gene: TRBJ1-4
clone size: once
D gene: .
CDR3 DNA: TGTGCCAGCACCCTACACGGGGAAAAACTGTTTTTT
CDR3 protein: CASTLHGEKLFF

V gene: TRBV29-1
J gene: TRBJ2-7
clone size: .
D gene: .
CDR3 DNA: TGCAGCGCCTTAGCGGCGGGTAGCTCCTACGAGCAGTACTTC
CDR3 protein: CSALAAGSSYEQYF

V gene: TRBV28
J gene: TRBJ1-6
clone size: .
D gene: .
CDR3 DNA: TGTGCCAGCAGTTTAGGCAGGGTAGGGTCACCCCTCCACTTT
CDR3 protein: CASSLGRVGSPLHF

V gene: TRBV29-1
J gene: TRBJ2-7
clone size: once
D gene: TRBD2
CDR3 DNA: TGCAGCGTTGCGGGCGGGAGAAGCTCCGAGCAGTACTTC
CDR3 protein: CSVAGGRSSEQYF

V gene: TRBV6-2/TRBV6-3
J gene: TRBJ2-1
clone size: once
D gene: TRBD1
CDR3 DNA: TGTGCCAGCAGTGACCCAAGGACAGGGGGCATCGATGAGCAGTTCTTC
CDR3 protein: CASSDPRTGGIDEQFF

V gene: TRBV3-1/TRBV3-2
J gene: TRBJ1-2
clone size: .
D gene: TRBD1
CDR3 DNA: TGTGCCAGCAGCCCCAGCGGGGACAGGGCCTATGGCTACACCTTC
CDR3 protein: CASSPSGDRAYGYTF

V gene: TRBV6-2/TRBV6-3
J gene: TRBJ2-3
clone size: .
D gene: .
CDR3 DNA: TGTGCCAGCAGTTACTCGTTCGGGCAGGGTCGCACAGATACGCAGTATTTT
CDR3 protein: CASSYSFGQGRTDTQYF

V gene: TRBV6-2/TRBV6-3
J gene: TRBJ1-5
clone size: .
D gene: TRBD1
CDR3 DNA: TGTGCCAGCAGCAGGGACAGAAATCAGCCCCAGCATTTT
CDR3 protein: CASSRDRNQPQHF

V gene: TRBV19
J gene: TRBJ2-7
clone size: .
D gene: TRBD1
CDR3 DNA: TGTGCCAGTAGTAACCGGGACAGGGTCTCCTATTCCTACGAGCAGTACTTC
CDR3 protein: CASSNRDRVSYSYEQYF

V gene: TRBV11-2
J gene: TRBJ2-7
clone size: many
D gene: TRBD2
CDR3 DNA: TGTGCCAGCAGCCGAGCTAGCGGGAGGGCCTCCTACGAGCAGTACTTC
CDR3 protein: CASSRASGRASYEQYF

V gene: TRBV5-6
J gene: TRBJ1-1
clone size: .
D gene: .
CDR3 DNA: TGTGCCAGCAGCTTGCAGGGGTTGGAAGCTTTCTTT
CDR3 protein: CASSLQGLEAFF

V gene: TRBV7-3
J gene: TRBJ2-2
clone size: .
D gene: TRBD2
CDR3 DNA: TGTGCCAGCAGTACTCATAGCGGGGGGCGTAGCGGGGAGCTGTTTTTT
CDR3 protein: CASSTHSGGRSGELFF

V gene: TRBV5-1
J gene: TRBJ2-2
clone size: .
D gene: .
CDR3 DNA: TGCGCCAGCAGAGGAGGCGCACCAAACACCGGGGAGCTGTTTTTT
CDR3 protein: CASRGGAPNTGELFF

V gene: TRBV19
J gene: TRBJ2-1
clone size: .
D gene: .
CDR3 DNA: TGTGCCAGTAGTATTGCGGTCTCCTACAATGAGCAGTTCTTC
CDR3 protein: CASSIAVSYNEQFF

V gene: TRBV24-1
J gene: TRBJ1-5
clone size: .
D gene: .
CDR3 DNA: TGTGCCACCAGTGACCAGGGCTGGCAGCCCCAGCATTTT
CDR3 protein: CATSDQGWQPQHF

V gene: TRBV27
J gene: TRBJ2-7
clone size: .
D gene: TRBD2
CDR3 DNA: TGTGCCATTTCAGCCGGGACTAGCGGTTCTCGTGAGCAGTACTTC
CDR3 protein: CAISAGTSGSREQYF

V gene: TRBV6-5
J gene: TRBJ1-1
clone size: few
D gene: .
CDR3 DNA: TGTGCCAGCAGTTTAGTCGGGGGGAACACTGAAGCTTTCTTT
CDR3 protein: CASSLVGGNTEAFF

V gene: TRBV19
J gene: TRBJ1-6
clone size: .
D gene: .
CDR3 DNA: TGTGCCAGTAGGACAGCTACTAATTCACCCCTCCACTTT
CDR3 protein: CASRTATNSPLHF

V gene: TRBV24-1
J gene: TRBJ1-3
clone size: once
D gene: .
CDR3 DNA: TGTGCCACCAGTGGCCTTTACTTCGGAAACACCATATATTTT
CDR3 protein: CATSGLYFGNTIYF

V gene: TRBV4-3
J gene: TRBJ1-2
clone size: once
D gene: .
CDR3 DNA: TGCGCCAGCAGCCAAGTGGTCGGGGATGGCTACACCTTC
CDR3 protein: CASSQVVGDGYTF

V gene: TRBV7-9
J gene: TRBJ2-3
clone size: .
D gene: TRBD1
CDR3 DNA: TGTGCCAGCAGCGGGGGACAGGGGGTCGTCGATACGCAGTATTTT
CDR3 protein: CASSGGQGVVDTQYF

V gene: TRBV7-3
J gene: TRBJ2-7
clone size: few
D gene: .
CDR3 DNA: TGTGCCAGCAGCCCTGAGAGACTAGGCGAGCAGTACTTC
CDR3 protein: CASSPERLGEQYF

V gene: TRBV28
J gene: TRBJ1-1
clone size: .
D gene: .
CDR3 DNA: TGTGCCAGCAGGACAGTGCCCACTGAAGCTTTCTTT
CDR3 protein: CASRTVPTEAFF

V gene: TRBV6-5
J gene: TRBJ2-2
clone size: .
D gene: TRBD2
CDR3 DNA: TGTGCCAGCAGGCTAGCGGGAGCTAACACCGGGGAGCTGTTTTTT
CDR3 protein: CASRLAGANTGELFF

V gene: TRBV7-8
J gene: TRBJ1-5
clone size: once
D gene: .
CDR3 DNA: TGTGCCAGCAGCGTACAGGTCCGCGGGGTGGATAGCAATCAGCCCCAGCATTTT
CDR3 protein: CASSVQVRGVDSNQPQHF

V gene: TRBV7-8
J gene: TRBJ2-1
clone size: .
D gene: TRBD2
CDR3 DNA: TGTGCCAGCAGCCAAACTCAGGCGGGAGGGCCGGATGAGCAGTTCTTC
CDR3 protein: CASSQTQAGGPDEQFF

V gene: TRBV25-1
J gene: TRBJ2-7
clone size: .
D gene: TRBD2
CDR3 DNA: TGTGCCAGCAGTCCGAGCGGGGGGCGATACGAGCAGTACTTC
CDR3 protein: CASSPSGGRYEQYF

V gene: TRBV19
J gene: TRBJ1-5
clone size: .
D gene: .
CDR3 DNA: TGTGCCAGTAGTATTGAGGTGAGACCAAATCAGCCCCAGCATTTT
CDR3 protein: CASSIEVRPNQPQHF

V gene: TRBV7-8
J gene: TRBJ1-2
clone size: .
D gene: TRBD1
CDR3 DNA: TGTGCCAGCAGCTTCACCAGGGACAGGACTAACTATGGCTACACCTTC
CDR3 protein: CASSFTRDRTNYGYTF

V gene: TRBV7-2
J gene: TRBJ2-2
clone size: .
D gene: .
CDR3 DNA: TGTGCCAGCAGCTTAAATGGAGTCCGGGGTGACACCGGGGAGCTGTTTTTT
CDR3 protein: CASSLNGVRGDTGELFF

V gene: TRBV3-1/TRBV3-2
J gene: TRBJ2-1
clone size: .
D gene: .
CDR3 DNA: TGTGCCAGCAGCCAAGATTGGAGTTATGAGCAGTTCTTC
CDR3 protein: CASSQDWSYEQFF

V gene: TRBV28
J gene: TRBJ1-4
clone size: .
D gene: TRBD1
CDR3 DNA: TGTGCCAGCGGGCCCGAAGCAAGGGGGCGGGATGAAAAACTGTTTTTT
CDR3 protein: CASGPEARGRDEKLFF

V gene: TRBV7-6
J gene: TRBJ1-5
clone size: .
D gene: TRBD1
CDR3 DNA: TGTGCCAGCAGCCCCCTCGGGACAGGGGATCAGCCCCAGCATTTT
CDR3 protein: CASSPLGTGDQPQHF

V gene: TRBV11-2
J gene: TRBJ2-1
clone size: .
D gene: TRBD2
CDR3 DNA: TGTGCCAGCGGGGCCCTAGCGGGAGGGGTGGATGAGCAGTTCTTC
CDR3 protein: CASGALAGGVDEQFF

V gene: TRBV4-3
J gene: TRBJ1-6
clone size: once
D gene: TRBD1
CDR3 DNA: TGCGCCAGCAGCCAAGCCCGAACAGGGGTACCCCTCCACTTT
CDR3 protein: CASSQARTGVPLHF

V gene: TRBV6-5
J gene: TRBJ2-1
clone size: few
D gene: .
CDR3 DNA: TGTGCCAGCAGTCGACAGGGAGGTTGGTCCAATGAGCAGTTCTTC
CDR3 protein: CASSRQGGWSNEQFF

V gene: TRBV19
J gene: TRBJ1-1
clone size: .
D gene: .
CDR3 DNA: TGTGCCAGTAGTATAATGGGCCCCTACAGGGCTGAAGCTTTCTTT
CDR3 protein: CASSIMGPYRAEAFF